This TCR beta chain was sequenced for a study of T cells expressing NK-cell markers. Looked up from germline, CDR1 is SGHTS and CDR2 is YDEGEE. CDR3 length: 13 amino acids. 5'RACE template switching with UMIs generated TCR beta cDNA. After re-calling the 5' RACE reads, TCRdb lists one entry per CDR3 protein, DNA absent. This sample contains some 460,000 distinct CDR3 sequences. A remark on this clonotype: What it recognizes is unknown.

Whole-study findings and limits: Specificity for HCMV among expanded NKG2C+ T cell clones was not established.

The TCR sequence derives from a woman in her forties or fifties in good health. This rearrangement joins TRBV5-8 to TRBJ2-1; TCRdb picks TRBD2, but there is no DNA to check that call. Sequences were obtained from blood T cells: a sorted CD56 or NKG2C T cell subset, CD4+ or CD8+ T cells, or bulk PBMC T cells (not recorded which). The CDR3 protein is CASRTPGRNEQFF.